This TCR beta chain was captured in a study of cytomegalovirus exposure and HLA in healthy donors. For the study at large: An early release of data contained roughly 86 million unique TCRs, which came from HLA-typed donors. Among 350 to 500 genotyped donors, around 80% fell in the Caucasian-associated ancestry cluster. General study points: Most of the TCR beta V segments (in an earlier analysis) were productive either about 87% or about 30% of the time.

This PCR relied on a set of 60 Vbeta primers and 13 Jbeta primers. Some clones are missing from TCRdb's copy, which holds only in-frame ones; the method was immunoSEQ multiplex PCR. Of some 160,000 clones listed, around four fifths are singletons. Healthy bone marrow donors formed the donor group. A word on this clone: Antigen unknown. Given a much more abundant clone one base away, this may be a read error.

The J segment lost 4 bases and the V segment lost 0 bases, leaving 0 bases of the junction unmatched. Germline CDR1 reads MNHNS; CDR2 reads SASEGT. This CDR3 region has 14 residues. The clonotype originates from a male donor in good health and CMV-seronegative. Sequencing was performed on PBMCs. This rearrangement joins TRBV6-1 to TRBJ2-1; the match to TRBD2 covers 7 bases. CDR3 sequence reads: CASSEAGGYNEQFF. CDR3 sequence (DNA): TGTGCCAGCAGTGAAGCGGGAGGGTACAATGAGCAGTTCTTC.